This T cell receptor beta chain was profiled in a study of T cells in Graves' hyperthyroidism and ophthalmopathy. Study results and limitations: A model of 13 V-J pairs discriminated ophthalmopathy from stable hyperthyroidism. Onset of ophthalmopathy came a median approximately 6.9 months after the model predicted it.

Amplification targeted TCR beta CDR3 regions from RNA transcripts. The HTBI primer set was used in a first-round RT-PCR of the TCR CDR3. TCRdb redid the calling of the multiplex PCR reads with MiXCR, one entry per CDR3 protein. This sample has 500,000 to 600,000 distinct CDR3 sequences; 15% to 20% occur once, and the top ten carry over 45%. Disease duration was under 3 months in the ophthalmopathy patients, who also had a Clinical Activity Score of at least 3 and a NOSPECS grade of at least 4. This clonotype was counted many times. Antigen unknown. Germline V gene lookup returns CDR1 SGHRS and CDR2 YFSETQ. The CDR3 has 18 residues. V gave up 0 bases and J gave up 0 bases, with 17 bases separating them.

The rearrangement uses TRBV5-1 and TRBJ2-3; D is unresolved. The specimen was blood. The clonotype comes from a man aged 35 to 55 with Graves' ophthalmopathy. CDR3 residues: CASSLEPQSRTSTDTQYF. Here the CDR3 DNA reads TGCGCCAGCAGCTTGGAGCCCCAATCAAGAACTAGCACAGATACGCAGTATTTT.